This T cell receptor beta chain was identified in a study of cytomegalovirus exposure and HLA in healthy donors. About the research overall: There were 88 million or so unique TCRs (from HLA-typed donors) in an early data release.

V was pared by 2 bases and J by 3 bases, with 6 bases of the junction left unmatched. CDR3 size: 16 residues. The germline V gene has CDR1 PRHDT and CDR2 FYEKMQ (reference sequence). In regard to this clone: The antigen is undetermined.

Vbeta (60) and Jbeta (13) primers were used in the PCR. The table came from immunoSEQ multiplex PCR; TCRdb's copy has only in-frame clones and leaves some out. The table lists 200,000 or so clones, more than 75% of them singletons. Findings of the study overall: HLA-A and HLA-B allele assignments for most subjects were reportedly predicted accurately using TCR beta sequences.

Sequenced: PBMCs. V gene TRBV13 combines with J gene TRBJ2-2, with TRBD2 matching 7 bases. This TCR came from a woman between 45 and 65 years old in good health and CMV-seropositive. The CDR3 sequence is CASSLTGGFYTGELFF. The CDR3, as DNA: TGTGCCAGCAGCTTAACGGGAGGTTTTTACACCGGGGAGCTGTTTTTT.